A single sample gave rise to the 25 T cell receptor beta chains below, sequenced in a study of blood T cell repertoires in COVID-19. Data came from immunoSEQ multiplex PCR; TCRdb stores just in-frame clones and leaves some out. The table includes about 120,000 clones, 75% to 85% detected once. The specimen sequenced was peripheral blood. Source of these receptors: a human donor in a cohort sampled during active COVID-19.

This chain joins TRBV10-3 and TRBJ1-4, with TRBD1 identical over 10 bases. The V gene end was trimmed by 3 bases and the J gene end by 4 bases; junction bases not matched to a gene: 2. Per the germline V gene, CDR1 is ENHRY and CDR2 is SYGVKD. CDR3 length: 15 amino acids. CDR3 DNA sequence: TGTGCCATCAGTGAAAGGACAGGGGGTAATGAAAAACTGTTTTTT. Translating gives CAISERTGGNEKLFF.

The chain is built from TRBV5-1 and TRBJ2-3; D might be TRBD1 (5 bases). The ends were cut back, 0 bases at V and 2 bases at J, with 7 bases in the middle. This CDR3 spans 14 amino acids. Germline loops: CDR1 SGHRS, CDR2 YFSETQ. The CDR3 loop reads CASSLGQLTDTQYF. Here the CDR3 DNA reads TGCGCCAGCAGCTTGGGACAGCTCACAGATACGCAGTATTTT.

This clone was counted a single time. The chain is built from TRBV5-1 and TRBJ2-3, with 8 bases fitting TRBD1. J gave up 4 bases and V 4 bases, and 5 bases lay outside the gene matches. Germline assignment: CDR1 SGHRS and CDR2 YFSETQ. The CDR3 has 14 amino acids. The CDR3 sequence is CASSKMTGADTQYF. CDR3 bases: TGCGCCAGCAGCAAAATGACAGGGGCAGATACGCAGTATTTT. The complete variable domain, with remaining parts taken from reference TRBV5-1 and TRBJ2-3, reads KAGVTQTPRYLIKTRGQQVTLSCSPISGHRSVSWYQQTPGQGLQFLFEYFSETQRNKGNFPGRFSGRQFSNSRSEMNVSTLELGDSALYLCASSKMTGADTQYFGPGTRLTVL.

The genes are TRBV5-1 and TRBJ2-1; the D gene is possibly TRBD2 (5 bases). With 6 bases removed from V and 8 bases from J, the gap between germline ends came to 18 bases. Germline CDR1 is SGHRS and CDR2 is YFSETQ. The CDR3 loop spans 14 amino acids. This CDR3 reads CASTRLGKDYEQFF. The DNA of the CDR3 is TGCGCCAGCACCCGTCTCGGGAAGGACTATGAGCAGTTCTTC.

This chain links TRBV18 with TRBJ1-1; D gene ambiguous. Trimming took 3 bases from V and 1 from J, leaving 12 bases between them. The CDR3 has 15 amino acids. CDR1 and CDR2 (germline): KGHSH, LQKENI. CDR3 residues: CASSPSGKGNTEAFF. The DNA of the CDR3 is TGTGCCAGCTCACCTTCGGGGAAAGGGAACACTGAAGCTTTCTTT.

This clone was detected only a few times. The genes are TRBV5-1 and TRBJ2-5, with D possibly matching TRBD2 (6 bases). The germline V and J ends were trimmed by 0 bases and 3 bases, with 18 bases remaining between them. Germline values: CDR1 SGHRS, CDR2 YFSETQ. CDR3 size: 17 residues. CDR3 amino acids: CASSLGARRGSEETQYF. CDR3 nucleotides: TGCGCCAGCAGCTTGGGGGCCAGGCGGGGTAGTGAAGAGACCCAGTACTTC.

V usage is TRBV7-2 and J usage is TRBJ2-5; 11 bases are shared with TRBD2. The CDR3 is 18 amino acids. V shed 1 base, J shed 1 base, and the junction held 8 bases outside the gene matches. Per germline, CDR1 SGHTA and CDR2 FQGNSA. The CDR3 spells CASSLGRLAGGRQETQYF. The CDR3 bases are TGTGCCAGCAGCTTAGGTCGGCTAGCGGGGGGCCGCCAAGAGACCCAGTACTTC.

The V call is TRBV9, the J call TRBJ1-1; D is unclear. Per germline, CDR1 SGDLS and CDR2 YYNGEE. The CDR3 is 14 residues long. Trimming left V 3 bases short and J 3 bases short, with 12 bases between. The CDR3 bases are TGTGCCAGCAGCGACCGGGATCTGTACACTGAAGCTTTCTTT. Translation gives CASSDRDLYTEAFF.

In this sample, this clone turned up a few times. DNA for the CDR3: TGTGCCAGCAGCTGGGGACAGGGCTACGAGCAGTACTTC. Its protein product is CASSWGQGYEQYF. This chain uses TRBV7-7 with TRBJ2-7; TRBD1 matches 9 bases. The germline V gene encodes CDR1 SSHAT and CDR2 FNYEAQ (reference sequence). Trimming took 4 bases from V and 3 from J; bases not matched to a gene: 1. The CDR3 totals 13 residues. Variable domain in full (rest from reference TRBV7-7 and TRBJ2-7): GAGVSQSPRYKVTKRGQDVTLRCDPISSHATLYWYQQALGQGPEFLTYFNYEAQPDKSGLPSDRFSAERPEGSISTLTIQRTEQRDSAMYRCASSWGQGYEQYFGPGTRLTVT.

The gene calls are TRBV10-3 and TRBJ2-7; TRBD1 aligns across 7 bases. Germline V lookup: CDR1 ENHRY, CDR2 SYGVKD. CDR3 length equals 15 residues. V lost 4 bases to trimming and J lost 4 bases; unmatched junction nucleotides: 10. The chain's CDR3 is CAISGITGERYEQYF. The DNA of the CDR3 is TGTGCCATCAGTGGAATCACAGGGGAAAGATACGAGCAGTACTTC.

This clone was seen only a few times. V usage is TRBV5-4 and J usage is TRBJ1-2; D gene unclear. Trimming took off 5 bases at V and 0 bases at J, with 8 bases between the two ends. CDR3 size: 13 residues. CDR1 and CDR2 from the germline V gene are SGHNT and YYREEE (reference sequence). The CDR3 DNA follows: TGTGCCAGCAGGGAGGTTCCTAACTATGGCTACACCTTC. As protein: CASREVPNYGYTF.

The V call is TRBV27, the J call TRBJ2-7, with 10 positions matching TRBD1. Trimming took 6 bases from V and 0 from J; bases not matched to a gene: 8. The CDR3 consists of 16 residues. The germline V gene encodes CDR1 MNHEY and CDR2 SMNVEV (reference sequence). CDR3 DNA sequence: TGTGCCAGCAGCCTATGGGACAGGGGAGGCTCCTACGAGCAGTACTTC. Residues: CASSLWDRGGSYEQYF.

This rearrangement joins TRBV27 to TRBJ1-6; 9 bases align to TRBD1. Losses at the gene ends were 8 bases for V and 9 bases for J; bases not matched to a gene: 11. This CDR3 has 15 residues. CDR1 and CDR2 (germline): MNHEY, SMNVEV (reference sequence). The chain's CDR3 is CASRPRQGESSPLHF. DNA of the CDR3: TGTGCCAGCCGCCCGCGACAGGGGGAATCTTCACCCCTCCACTTT.

V usage is TRBV4-1 and J usage is TRBJ2-2, with D unresolved. V was cut by 2 bases and J by 4 bases, with 8 bases left in between. Germline V gene sequence: CDR1 MGHRA, CDR2 YSYEKL. This CDR3 is 14 amino acids long. Here the CDR3 DNA reads TGCGCCAGCAGCCAATATTCCCCCACCGGGGAGCTGTTTTTT. Amino acids: CASSQYSPTGELFF.

The V call is TRBV6-5, the J call TRBJ2-7, with 9 bases fitting TRBD1. Germline V gene sequence: CDR1 MNHEY, CDR2 SVGAGI. After removal of 2 bases from V and 2 bases from J, the junction contained 7 bases not matched to a gene. The CDR3 is made up of 16 amino acids. The CDR3 here is CASSYGTGYLAYEQYF. DNA of the CDR3: TGTGCCAGCAGTTACGGGACAGGGTATTTGGCCTACGAGCAGTACTTC.

The chain employs TRBV19 and TRBJ1-2; D uncertain. This CDR3 comprises 13 residues. Germline V lookup: CDR1 LNHDA, CDR2 SQIVND (reference sequence). The V gene lost 3 bases and the J gene lost 8 bases, with 13 bases spanning the gap. CDR3: CASSIGESRGYTF. DNA of the CDR3: TGTGCCAGTAGTATTGGTGAGAGCCGGGGCTACACCTTC.

The count of this clone is one. A junction end diverges from the germline sequence, so it may reflect a read error. This same CDR3 is encoded by further DNA sequences in the sample. The chain carries TRBV5-1 and TRBJ2-5; maybe TRBD2 (7 bases). The CDR3 is 16 amino acids. Germline V gene lookup returns CDR1 SGHRS and CDR2 YFSETQ. As DNA, the CDR3 is TGCGCCCGCAGCCTAGGGGGGCGGGGGAGCCAAGAGACCCAGTACTTC. It specifies CARSLGGRGSQETQYF.

The gene calls are TRBV7-2 and TRBJ1-3; no clear D gene. Germline V lookup: CDR1 SGHTA, CDR2 FQGNSA. Trimming stripped 5 bases from V and 9 bases from J, with 8 bases between. This CDR3 has 11 residues. The CDR3: CASSPGGTIYF. CDR3 coding DNA: TGTGCCAGCAGCCCCGGTGGCACCATATATTTT.

This sequence joins TRBV5-1 and TRBJ2-7; a possible D gene is TRBD1 (5 bases). V lost 0 bases to trimming and J lost 4 bases, with 14 bases between them. The CDR3 is made up of 15 amino acids. CDR1 is SGHRS, CDR2 YFSETQ, per germline. In DNA form, the CDR3 reads TGCGCCAGCAGCTTGGGGTCGTGGGGCCCTTACGAGCAGTACTTC. Amino acids: CASSLGSWGPYEQYF.

The chain uses TRBV7-2 and TRBJ1-2, with D tentatively TRBD1 (5 bases). Germline lookup yields CDR1 SGHTA and CDR2 FQGNSA. The V end was cut by 1 base, the J end by 1 base, with 13 bases between. CDR3 length: 16 amino acids. CDR3 sequence reads: CASSLGSGGDNYGYTF. The CDR3 region has the DNA TGTGCCAGCAGCTTAGGGAGCGGGGGGGATAACTATGGCTACACCTTC.

J is TRBJ2-3 and V is TRBV9; tentative D call: TRBD1 (5 bases). CDR3 length: 14 residues. Germline V gene lookup returns CDR1 SGDLS and CDR2 YYNGEE. The V end was cut by 2 bases, the J end by 0 bases, with 7 bases between. The CDR3: CASSVWTSTDTQYF. The CDR3 DNA follows: TGTGCCAGCAGCGTTTGGACAAGCACAGATACGCAGTATTTT.

The chain is built from TRBV6-5 and TRBJ1-1, with a possible D match to TRBD1 (5 bases). The length of the CDR3 is 14 residues. The germline V gene has CDR1 MNHEY and CDR2 SVGAGI. V was trimmed by 7 bases and J by 4 bases, leaving 16 bases between them. DNA of the CDR3: TGTGCCAGCACTCTCTTGGGGGGGGGCACTGAAGCTTTCTTT. Amino acid sequence: CASTLLGGGTEAFF.

The genes are TRBV11-2 and TRBJ2-7; 7 bases are shared with TRBD2. The trim removed 5 bases at V and 7 bases at J, leaving 14 bases unmatched. CDR3 length equals 15 residues. Germline CDR1 and CDR2: SGHAT and FQNNGV. CDR3 residues: CASSPRGDGLGEQYF. The CDR3 DNA sequence: TGTGCCAGCAGCCCCCGGGGGGACGGACTGGGAGAGCAGTACTTC.

The chain employs TRBV6-6 and TRBJ2-2; D ambiguous. The CDR3 covers 12 residues. CDR1 and CDR2 (germline): MNHNY, SVGAGI (reference sequence). V lost 4 bases and J lost 8, with 8 bases in between. The CDR3 here is CASSWAQGELFF. DNA of the CDR3: TGTGCCAGCAGTTGGGCTCAGGGGGAGCTGTTTTTT.

V usage is TRBV18 and J usage is TRBJ1-1; possible D gene TRBD1, 5 bases. The germline V gene encodes CDR1 KGHSH and CDR2 LQKENI. V was pared by 2 bases and J by 5 bases, with 12 bases between. This CDR3 is built from 14 residues. CDR3 sequence reads: CASSPYSGSTEAFF. As DNA, the CDR3 is TGTGCCAGCTCACCATATTCAGGGTCAACTGAAGCTTTCTTT.